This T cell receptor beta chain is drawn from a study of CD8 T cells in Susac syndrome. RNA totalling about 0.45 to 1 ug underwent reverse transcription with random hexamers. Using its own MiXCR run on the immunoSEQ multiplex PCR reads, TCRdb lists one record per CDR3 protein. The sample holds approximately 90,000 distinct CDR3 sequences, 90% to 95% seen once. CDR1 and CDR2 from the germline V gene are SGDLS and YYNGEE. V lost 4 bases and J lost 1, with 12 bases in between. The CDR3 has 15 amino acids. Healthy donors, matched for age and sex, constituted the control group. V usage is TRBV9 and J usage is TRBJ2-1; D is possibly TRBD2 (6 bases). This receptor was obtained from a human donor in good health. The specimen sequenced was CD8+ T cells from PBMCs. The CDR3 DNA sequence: TGTGCCAGCAGCCCCTATGCGGGGTCCTACAATGAGCAGTTCTTC. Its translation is CASSPYAGSYNEQFF.